These T cell receptor beta chains were read from a single sample in a study of blood T cell repertoires in COVID-19. The method was immunoSEQ multiplex PCR; TCRdb's version includes in-frame clones alone and lacks a portion of them. The sample has a few hundred thousand clones; over 75% are singletons. Sequencing was performed on peripheral blood. The receptors shown here come from a human donor in a cohort sampled during active COVID-19. Each CDR3 is given with its conserved first and last residue. Each record gives: clone size, D gene, V gene, J gene, CDR3 DNA, CDR3 protein. A D gene is named only where the DNA matches it firmly. Not every row has a clone size; where given, it reads once, few, many or a size class.

-	-	TRBV6-5	TRBJ2-3	TGTGCCAGCATACGGGTTTATGGCACAGATACGCAGTATTTT	CASIRVYGTDTQYF
many	-	TRBV7-2	TRBJ1-2	TGTGCCAGCAGCTTAGTTACGGGGAACCTTTTCTATGGCTACACCTTC	CASSLVTGNLFYGYTF
-	TRBD1	TRBV4-3	TRBJ2-7	TGCGCCAGCAGCCAAGAGCTAGGGGACAGGGGAATCTACGAGCAGTACTTC	CASSQELGDRGIYEQYF
-	TRBD1	TRBV4-1	TRBJ2-7	TGCGCCAGCAGCCTAAACAGAGACATTTTGGACAGGGGGCTCGGGTACGAGCAGTACTTC	CASSLNRDILDRGLGYEQYF
few	TRBD1	TRBV9	TRBJ2-2	TGTGCCAGCAGCGACTGGACAGGGGTCGAAGGGGAGCTGTTTTTT	CASSDWTGVEGELFF
-	TRBD1	TRBV29-1	TRBJ1-4	TGCAGCGTGGAGACGGGACAGTCAGGAGAAAAACTGTTTTTT	CSVETGQSGEKLFF
-	-	TRBV27	TRBJ2-2	TGTGCCAGCCACGGGGGAGGGGGTACCGGGGAGCTGTTTTTT	CASHGGGGTGELFF
-	TRBD2	TRBV19	TRBJ2-7	TGTGCCAGTAGTACTCTGACTAGCGCAAGCGAGCAGTACTTC	CASSTLTSASEQYF
-	-	TRBV12-3/TRBV12-4	TRBJ1-5	TGTGCCAGCAGTTTGTTAGTTTCTCAGCCCCAGCATTTT	CASSLLVSQPQHF
-	TRBD1	TRBV11-2	TRBJ2-7	TGTGCCAGCAGTTCAGACGGACAGGGACCGTCCTACGAGCAGTACTTC	CASSSDGQGPSYEQYF
-	-	TRBV7-6	TRBJ1-1	TGTGCCAGCAGCCCCCTAATTGAAGCTTTCTTT	CASSPLIEAFF
-	TRBD2	TRBV5-1	TRBJ2-1	TGCGCCAGCAGCTCCTCTAAAATACGACTAGCGGGAGGTGCTGAGCAGTTCTTC	CASSSSKIRLAGGAEQFF
-	-	TRBV18	TRBJ1-2	TGTGCCAGCTCCCGCGTCCTCCAGGAGGGGTATGGCTACACCTTC	CASSRVLQEGYGYTF
-	TRBD2	TRBV18	TRBJ2-7	TGTGCCAGCTCACCATTCGGGAGGGACTACGAGCAGTACTTC	CASSPFGRDYEQYF
-	-	TRBV27	TRBJ1-2	TGTGCCAGCAGTCCTCTTAGACAGGACGGGGGCTACACCTTC	CASSPLRQDGGYTF
-	TRBD1	TRBV6-1	TRBJ1-2	TGTGCCAGCAGTGAAAGACAGGGTGGCTATGGCTACACCTTC	CASSERQGGYGYTF
-	TRBD1	TRBV4-1	TRBJ1-1	TGCGCCAGCAGCTCCCGGGACAGGAACACTGAAGCTTTCTTT	CASSSRDRNTEAFF
-	TRBD1	TRBV6-1	TRBJ1-6	TGTGCCAGCAGTGCCCGACAGGGGGCGCGAAATTCACCCCTCCACTTT	CASSARQGARNSPLHF
few	-	TRBV10-3	TRBJ1-4	TGTGCCATCAGTGAGTCTTCAGGGGTTTTTGAAAAACTGTTTTTT	CAISESSGVFEKLFF
-	-	TRBV6-6	TRBJ2-7	TGTGCCAGCAGTTCCCCCGGCGAGCAGTACTTC	CASSSPGEQYF
-	-	TRBV10-3	TRBJ2-5	TGTGCCATCAGTGAGGGGGCGGGGTTCCAAGAGACCCAGTACTTC	CAISEGAGFQETQYF
-	TRBD2	TRBV28	TRBJ2-7	TGTGCCAGCAGTTTAAGTCTCGGGACTACCTACGAGCAGTACTTC	CASSLSLGTTYEQYF
-	-	TRBV7-8	TRBJ2-1	TGTGCCAGCACCCCGAGTTCAAGAATTCACAATGAGCAGTTCTTC	CASTPSSRIHNEQFF
few	-	TRBV6-1	TRBJ2-5	TGTGCCAGCAGTGAACTTCCGGGGATCCAAGAGACCCAGTACTTC	CASSELPGIQETQYF
-	-	TRBV5-1	TRBJ2-7	TGCGCCAGCAGCTTCAGGACTGAATCCTACGAGCAGTACTTC	CASSFRTESYEQYF
-	-	TRBV20-1	TRBJ1-1	TGCAGTGCTAGTAAGTCTAGAACTGAAGCTTTCTTT	CSASKSRTEAFF
-	TRBD1	TRBV19	TRBJ2-7	TGTGCCAGTAGTAAGGGACAGGGACTTGACGAGCAGTACTTC	CASSKGQGLDEQYF
-	-	TRBV7-9	TRBJ2-5	TGTGCCAGCAGCTTACAGGGGCTGATAGAGACCCAGTACTTC	CASSLQGLIETQYF
-	TRBD2	TRBV28	TRBJ2-7	TGTGCCAGCAGTTCTTCTAGCGGGGGTACCCTCCTCTACGAGCAGTACTTC	CASSSSSGGTLLYEQYF
-	TRBD1	TRBV10-1	TRBJ2-1	TGCGCCAGCAGTTCCGGGACAGGCATGTGGGAGCAGTTCTTC	CASSSGTGMWEQFF
few	-	TRBV6-4	TRBJ1-6	TGTGCCAGCAGTGCGGACAGCCTATCTAGGTCACCCCTCCACTTT	CASSADSLSRSPLHF
-	TRBD1	TRBV19	TRBJ2-6	TGTGCCAGTAGTAGACAGGGGGCTGGGGCCAACGTCCTGACTTTC	CASSRQGAGANVLTF
once	-	TRBV3-1/TRBV3-2	TRBJ1-3	TGTGCCAGCAGCCCCAGACGGGGAGCCGGAAACACCATATATTTT	CASSPRRGAGNTIYF
-	TRBD2	TRBV6-2/TRBV6-3	TRBJ2-7	TGTGCCAGCAGTTACCCGGGGGGAGGCTACGAGCAGTACTTC	CASSYPGGGYEQYF
-	TRBD2	TRBV5-4	TRBJ2-3	TGTGCCAGCAGACCGGGACTAGCGGGAGGGGGTACGCAGTATTTT	CASRPGLAGGGTQYF
few	-	TRBV4-3	TRBJ1-2	TGCGCCAGCAGCCAAGATGGCGCAGGGTACTATGGCTACACCTTC	CASSQDGAGYYGYTF
-	-	TRBV5-5	TRBJ1-1	TGTGCCAGCAGCTTGGCCTCGGGGGTGAGGGTAAACACTGAAGCTTTCTTT	CASSLASGVRVNTEAFF
-	TRBD2	TRBV11-2	TRBJ2-7	TGTGCCAGCAGCTCCTCCCGAGCGGGGTACGAGCAGTACTTC	CASSSSRAGYEQYF
-	TRBD2	TRBV20-1	TRBJ2-3	TGCAGTGCTAGTCGGGAGGGGGGAAGCACAGATACGCAGTATTTT	CSASREGGSTDTQYF
-	-	TRBV6-2/TRBV6-3	TRBJ1-1	TGTGCCAGCAGTACTTGGGGGAGGACTGAAGCTTTCTTT	CASSTWGRTEAFF
-	-	TRBV2	TRBJ2-1	TGTGCCAGCAGTGATAGGGGGTTCTACAATGAGCAGTTCTTC	CASSDRGFYNEQFF
-	TRBD1	TRBV6-1	TRBJ2-6	TGTGCCAGCAGTGTTGACAGGGGGTTCGGGGCCAACGTCCTGACTTTC	CASSVDRGFGANVLTF
-	-	TRBV6-5	TRBJ1-5	TGTGCCAGCAAGTGGGAGGCTGGCAATCAGCCCCAGCATTTT	CASKWEAGNQPQHF
-	-	TRBV2	TRBJ2-4	TGTGCCAGCAGTCCCGGGGTTTTGGGCAAAAACATTCAGTACTTC	CASSPGVLGKNIQYF